These T cell receptor beta chains were read from a single sample in a study of regulatory T cells in long-lasting Graves disease. A single record per CDR3 protein comes from TCRdb applying MiXCR to the multiplex PCR reads. This table holds roughly 430,000 distinct CDR3 sequences, about 21% found once. This material consisted of peripheral blood mononuclear cells (PBMCs), taken when the disease was refractory, from a patient treated with antithyroid drugs. These receptors all come from a female donor with Graves disease. The CDR3 runs from the conserved cysteine through the conserved F or W. Each record gives: D gene, clone size, V gene, J gene, CDR3 DNA, CDR3 protein. D genes are given only for firm matches. The size of a clone is reported for some rows only, either as once, few or many, or as a class for expanded clones.

d_call: TRBD2; clone_size: many; v_call: TRBV6-1; j_call: TRBJ2-2; cdr3_nt: TGTGCCAGCAACCCGGGAGGCCCCGGGGAGCTGTTTTTT; cdr3_aa: CASNPGGPGELFF
d_call: TRBD1; clone_size: few; v_call: TRBV24-1; j_call: TRBJ2-2; cdr3_nt: TGTGCCACCGCTTGGGGACAGGCGAACACCGGGGAGCTGTTTTTT; cdr3_aa: CATAWGQANTGELFF
d_call: .; clone_size: many; v_call: TRBV12-3/TRBV12-4; j_call: TRBJ2-7; cdr3_nt: TGTGCCAGCAGTTTATCTGGAGGATGGGCCTACGAGCAGTACTTC; cdr3_aa: CASSLSGGWAYEQYF
d_call: .; clone_size: .; v_call: TRBV29-1; j_call: TRBJ1-1; cdr3_nt: TGCAGTGACGGGGATCTTGAAGCTTTCTTT; cdr3_aa: CSDGDLEAFF
d_call: .; clone_size: many; v_call: TRBV11-3; j_call: TRBJ2-7; cdr3_nt: TGTGCCAGCAGCGACCGATCAAGGCCCTACGAGCAGTACTTC; cdr3_aa: CASSDRSRPYEQYF
d_call: TRBD2; clone_size: many; v_call: TRBV7-3; j_call: TRBJ2-7; cdr3_nt: TGTGCCAGCAGCCTTAGCGGGGGCGCCTACGAGCAGTACTTC; cdr3_aa: CASSLSGGAYEQYF
d_call: TRBD1; clone_size: .; v_call: TRBV5-1; j_call: TRBJ2-7; cdr3_nt: TGCGCCAGCAGGATGCTGCCCGGGACAGGTCTCTACGAGCAGTACTTC; cdr3_aa: CASRMLPGTGLYEQYF
d_call: TRBD2; clone_size: many; v_call: TRBV29-1; j_call: TRBJ2-5; cdr3_nt: TGCAGCGCCGGCTTGACTAGCGGATCAATTCAAGAGACCCAGTACTTC; cdr3_aa: CSAGLTSGSIQETQYF
d_call: .; clone_size: many; v_call: TRBV3-1; j_call: TRBJ2-2; cdr3_nt: TGTGCCAGCAGCCAAATTACAGCGAGCGGGGAGCTGTTTTTT; cdr3_aa: CASSQITASGELFF
d_call: .; clone_size: many; v_call: TRBV28; j_call: TRBJ2-7; cdr3_nt: TGTGCCAGCACCATTGGGGGGTACTACGAGCAGTACTTC; cdr3_aa: CASTIGGYYEQYF
d_call: .; clone_size: few; v_call: TRBV7-2; j_call: TRBJ2-5; cdr3_nt: TGTGCCAGCAGCTTAGTGTCAGGGGTGGGAGAGACCCAGTACTTC; cdr3_aa: CASSLVSGVGETQYF
d_call: TRBD1; clone_size: .; v_call: TRBV5-8; j_call: TRBJ1-5; cdr3_nt: TGTGCCAGCAGCCCGGTAGGGGGCTTGTATCAGCCCCAGCATTTT; cdr3_aa: CASSPVGGLYQPQHF
d_call: .; clone_size: .; v_call: TRBV5-1; j_call: TRBJ2-5; cdr3_nt: TGCGCCAGCAGCTCGGAGGGACGTTCGGAGACCCAGTACTTC; cdr3_aa: CASSSEGRSETQYF
d_call: .; clone_size: few; v_call: TRBV4-2; j_call: TRBJ2-7; cdr3_nt: TGTGCCAGCAGCCAAGAGCAAGGGGCCAACGAGCAGTACTTC; cdr3_aa: CASSQEQGANEQYF
d_call: TRBD1; clone_size: few; v_call: TRBV9; j_call: TRBJ2-5; cdr3_nt: TGTGCCAGCAGCGTAGGACAGGGTGGCGGGGAGACCCAGTACTTC; cdr3_aa: CASSVGQGGGETQYF
d_call: .; clone_size: many; v_call: TRBV20-1; j_call: TRBJ1-2; cdr3_nt: TGCAGTGCTAGAGATAGAGCCAACTATGGCTACACCTTC; cdr3_aa: CSARDRANYGYTF
d_call: .; clone_size: many; v_call: TRBV7-2; j_call: TRBJ2-5; cdr3_nt: TGTGCCAGCAGCGGATTCGGGGTCGGAGAGACCCAGTACTTC; cdr3_aa: CASSGFGVGETQYF
d_call: TRBD2; clone_size: .; v_call: TRBV20-1; j_call: TRBJ2-1; cdr3_nt: TGCAGTGCTCTAGATGCGGCGGGAGGAGGGAATGAGCAGTTCTTC; cdr3_aa: CSALDAAGGGNEQFF
d_call: TRBD2; clone_size: few; v_call: TRBV25-1; j_call: TRBJ2-2; cdr3_nt: TGTGCCAGCAGTGATCGGACTAGCGGGACGGCCGGGGAGCTGTTTTTT; cdr3_aa: CASSDRTSGTAGELFF
d_call: .; clone_size: many; v_call: TRBV27; j_call: TRBJ1-2; cdr3_nt: TGTGCCAGCAGTTTAGGGGCCAGGGGCGCGGGTGGCTACACCTTC; cdr3_aa: CASSLGARGAGGYTF
d_call: TRBD2; clone_size: .; v_call: TRBV15; j_call: TRBJ2-3; cdr3_nt: TGTGCTACGCTTAGCGGGAGTACGGATACGCAGTATTTT; cdr3_aa: CATLSGSTDTQYF
d_call: .; clone_size: few; v_call: TRBV5-1; j_call: TRBJ2-1; cdr3_nt: TGCGCCAGCAGCCCCCGGACATCTAGCTCCTACAATGAGCAGTTCTTC; cdr3_aa: CASSPRTSSSYNEQFF
d_call: .; clone_size: .; v_call: TRBV6-1; j_call: TRBJ2-7; cdr3_nt: TGTGCCAGCAGAGGGGGGACGGACTCCTACGAGCAGTACTTC; cdr3_aa: CASRGGTDSYEQYF
d_call: TRBD1; clone_size: many; v_call: TRBV11-2; j_call: TRBJ1-1; cdr3_nt: TGTGCCAGCAGCTTGCCCCGGACAGGCTCAATGAACACTGAAGCTTTCTTT; cdr3_aa: CASSLPRTGSMNTEAFF
d_call: .; clone_size: many; v_call: TRBV10-1; j_call: TRBJ2-5; cdr3_nt: TGCGCCAGCAGTGAGCGCAACCAAGAGACCCAGTACTTC; cdr3_aa: CASSERNQETQYF
d_call: .; clone_size: few; v_call: TRBV10-3; j_call: TRBJ2-7; cdr3_nt: TGTGCCATCAGTGACGGCTATTCCTACGAGCAGTACTTC; cdr3_aa: CAISDGYSYEQYF
d_call: .; clone_size: many; v_call: TRBV20-1; j_call: TRBJ1-1; cdr3_nt: TGCAGTGCCCAACAGGCGTCGAACACTGAAGCTTTCTTT; cdr3_aa: CSAQQASNTEAFF
d_call: .; clone_size: few; v_call: TRBV6-5; j_call: TRBJ1-4; cdr3_nt: TGTGCCAGCAGTTACGAGACAGCGGGCGAAAAACTGTTTTTT; cdr3_aa: CASSYETAGEKLFF
d_call: .; clone_size: .; v_call: TRBV27; j_call: TRBJ2-5; cdr3_nt: TGTGCCAGCAGTTTGGGGGGCGCCGTGACCCAGTACTTC; cdr3_aa: CASSLGGAVTQYF
d_call: TRBD1; clone_size: many; v_call: TRBV28; j_call: TRBJ2-2; cdr3_nt: TGTGCCAGCAGTGGGGACAGGAGTGGCCCCGGGGAGCTGTTTTTT; cdr3_aa: CASSGDRSGPGELFF
d_call: .; clone_size: many; v_call: TRBV12-3/TRBV12-4; j_call: TRBJ2-2; cdr3_nt: TGTGCCAGCACGACTTCAAACACCGGGGAGCTGTTTTTT; cdr3_aa: CASTTSNTGELFF